Below, 20 T cell receptor beta chains from the same sample are listed, as sequenced in a study of memory B cells and T cells in multiple sclerosis. The protocol was immunoSEQ multiplex PCR, while the TCRdb copy is restricted to in-frame clones and leaves out a portion. The sample holds tens of thousands of clones, roughly 88% seen once. After stimulus-free culture, autoproliferating CFSE-dim and non-proliferating CFSE-high T cells were sequenced separately. About 50 million CFSE-labeled PBMCs were cultured less than nine days unstimulated, then replicate wells were pooled. Their antigens are not known. Sequencing used PBMCs from blood kept in culture. Receptors were obtained from a human donor with multiple sclerosis.

This rearrangement joins TRBV29-1 to TRBJ2-3, with unresolved D. Germline CDR1 SQVTM, CDR2 ANQGSEA. CDR3 length equals 14 residues. V dropped 7 bases and J dropped 4 bases, with 18 bases sitting between them. The CDR3 nucleotides read TGCAGCGGGGTCCGGTGGCAGGTCGCAGATACGCAGTATTTT. Encoded protein: CSGVRWQVADTQYF.

The V call is TRBV7-9, the J call TRBJ2-1; D may correspond to TRBD1 or TRBD2 (5 bases each). The germline V gene encodes CDR1 SEHNR and CDR2 FQNEAQ (reference sequence). The CDR3 has 13 residues. Trimming left V 6 bases short and J 4 bases short, with 10 bases between. The CDR3 coding sequence is TGTGCCAGCAGGGGGGATTCTTACAATGAGCAGTTCTTC. The encoded protein is CASRGDSYNEQFF.

The chain employs TRBV9 and TRBJ1-6, with D uncertain. The germline V and J ends were trimmed by 2 bases and 0 bases, with 6 bases remaining between them. The CDR3 runs to 15 residues. Germline CDR1 and CDR2: SGDLS and YYNGEE. The CDR3 nucleotides are TGTGCCAGCAGCGTTGGGAGCTCCTATAATTCACCCCTCCACTTT. Translating it yields CASSVGSSYNSPLHF.

A few counts support this clone. The J gene is TRBJ1-5, the V gene TRBV27; D unclear. Between the trimmed V and J ends, which lost 5 bases and 7 bases, there was a span of 30 bases. Germline V gene data show CDR1 as MNHEY and CDR2 as SMNVEV (reference sequence). CDR3 length: 19 residues. CDR3 sequence reads: CASSPFNPSRTRRGQPQHF. CDR3 in DNA: TGTGCCAGCAGTCCCTTTAACCCCTCGCGGACGAGGCGTGGACAGCCCCAGCATTTT.

This rearrangement joins TRBV27 to TRBJ2-1; 8 bases agree with TRBD2. Germline trimming cut 5 bases from V and 4 bases from J; bases unmatched to any gene: 10. Per germline, CDR1 MNHEY and CDR2 SMNVEV (reference sequence). This CDR3 is built from 16 residues. In nucleotides, the CDR3 is TGTGCCAGCAGTGGAGGCCTAGCGGGTGGTTACAATGAGCAGTTCTTC. Translated: CASSGGLAGGYNEQFF.

V usage is TRBV5-1 and J usage is TRBJ2-1; D remains ambiguous. The CDR3 sequence is 12 residues long. V was trimmed by 4 bases and J by 5 bases, leaving 7 bases between them. Germline V gene data show CDR1 as SGHRS and CDR2 as YFSETQ. The CDR3 protein is CASSTRDNEQFF. For the CDR3, the DNA is TGCGCCAGCAGCACGAGAGACAATGAGCAGTTCTTC.

The chain uses TRBV27 and TRBJ1-2; 7 nucleotides match TRBD1. The CDR3 length is 14 residues. The ends lost 5 bases at V and 2 bases at J; junction bases unmatched: 5. Germline values: CDR1 MNHEY, CDR2 SMNVEV (reference sequence). The CDR3 is CASSPAGQNYGYTF. Here the CDR3 DNA reads TGTGCCAGCAGTCCCGCGGGACAGAACTATGGCTACACCTTC.

The chain employs TRBV2 and TRBJ1-6, with 7 nucleotides matching TRBD1. V shed 6 bases, J shed 9 bases, and the junction held 5 bases outside the gene matches. The CDR3 runs to 13 residues. The germline V gene encodes CDR1 SNHLY and CDR2 FYNNEI. The CDR3 region is CASREDRTSPLHF. CDR3 in DNA: TGTGCCAGCAGGGAGGACAGGACTTCACCCCTCCACTTT.

A word on this clone: Other nucleotide sequences in the sample specify the same CDR3. The rearrangement uses TRBV4-1 and TRBJ2-7, with D possibly matching TRBD2 (5 bases). The V gene lost 1 base and the J gene lost 0 bases, with 13 bases spanning the gap. This CDR3 spans 16 amino acids. The V gene's germline CDR1 is MGHRA and CDR2 YSYEKL. The DNA for the CDR3 is TGCGCCAGCAGCCAAGGACTATCTCATTCCTCCTACGAGCAGTACTTC. It is translated as CASSQGLSHSSYEQYF.

This clone has just one count. The chain combines TRBV6-6 with TRBJ2-7; 11 positions match TRBD2. The germline V gene has CDR1 MNHNY and CDR2 SVGAGI (reference sequence). V shed 4 bases and J 11 bases; nucleotides not matched to a gene: 4. CDR3 length: 12 amino acids. The chain's CDR3 is CASSSPGLAEYF. The CDR3 DNA reads TGTGCCAGCAGTTCTCCGGGACTAGCGGAGTACTTC.

The V call is TRBV7-9, the J call TRBJ2-3; TRBD2 might be the D (6 bases). CDR3 length: 16 residues. Trimming left V 5 bases short and J 4 bases short, with 19 bases between. Germline CDR1 reads SEHNR; CDR2 reads FQNEAQ (reference sequence). CDR3: CASSLLEQLAPDTQYF. The DNA of the CDR3 is TGTGCCAGCAGCCTACTCGAACAGCTAGCGCCAGATACGCAGTATTTT.

The table lists this clone with a count of one. The chain recombines TRBV5-5 with TRBJ2-1; no clear D. The CDR3 has 14 amino acids. Germline V gene sequence: CDR1 SGHKS, CDR2 YYEKEE (reference sequence). V was shortened by 4 bases and J by 5 bases, with 13 bases between the two germline ends. The CDR3: CASSPPLRNNEQFF. DNA for the CDR3: TGTGCCAGCAGCCCCCCTTTGAGGAACAATGAGCAGTTCTTC.

The gene calls are TRBV11-1 and TRBJ1-5; TRBD1 aligns across 7 bases. Germline lookup yields CDR1 SGHAT and CDR2 FQDESV (reference sequence). This CDR3 comprises 15 residues. The trim removed 1 base at V and 3 bases at J, leaving 3 bases unmatched. The CDR3 nucleotides are TGTGCCAGCAGCTTAGGAGGGGGCATCAATCAGCCCCAGCATTTT. Its translation is CASSLGGGINQPQHF.

This chain links TRBV28 with TRBJ1-4, with D possibly matching TRBD1 (6 bases). CDR1 and CDR2 from the germline V gene are MDHEN and SYDVKM. Trimming stripped 3 bases from V and 0 bases from J, with 11 bases between. The CDR3 extends over 16 amino acids. The CDR3 sequence: CASSFGRGPTNEKLFF. The DNA for the CDR3 is TGTGCCAGCAGTTTCGGCAGGGGACCAACTAATGAAAAACTGTTTTTT.

The rearrangement joins TRBV2 to TRBJ2-7; D unresolved. Germline V gives CDR1 SNHLY, CDR2 FYNNEI. This CDR3 has 12 amino acids. V lost 3 bases and J 3 bases, leaving 6 bases between the germline ends. For the CDR3, the DNA is TGTGCCAGCAGTGATGGCGGCTACGAGCAGTACTTC. Amino acid sequence: CASSDGGYEQYF.

The chain recombines TRBV6-1 with TRBJ2-7, with a weak D call TRBD1 (5 bases). Per the germline V gene, CDR1 is MNHNS and CDR2 is SASEGT. V was pared by 1 base and J by 1 base, with 11 bases between. The length of the CDR3 is 15 residues. The chain's CDR3 is CASSEGWGRSYEQYF. The CDR3 DNA sequence: TGTGCCAGCAGTGAAGGTTGGGGCAGGTCCTACGAGCAGTACTTC.

This clone appeared a single time. This chain uses TRBV6-6 with TRBJ1-2; TRBD1 matches 7 bases. CDR1 is MNHNY and CDR2 is SVGAGI in the germline V gene (reference sequence). The V and J ends lost 7 bases and 13 bases, in that order; junction bases with no gene match: 12. The CDR3 totals 12 residues. The CDR3 sequence: CASTNRDSSFTF. The DNA for the CDR3 is TGTGCCAGCACCAACCGGGACAGCTCTTTCACCTTC.

The chain links TRBV10-1 to TRBJ2-7; the match to TRBD1 covers 9 bases. CDR1 and CDR2 (germline): WNHNN, SYGVQD (reference sequence). Losses at the gene ends were 2 bases for V and 5 bases for J; bases not matched to a gene: 1. The CDR3 length is 13 residues. The CDR3 region has the DNA TGCGCCAGCAGTGAGGACAGGGGGGACGAGCAGTACTTC. Its translation: CASSEDRGDEQYF.

This sequence joins TRBV18 and TRBJ2-1; D is uncertain. The germline V and J ends were trimmed by 4 bases and 0 bases, with 7 bases remaining between them. CDR3 size: 14 residues. Germline V gives CDR1 KGHSH, CDR2 LQKENI. CDR3 in amino acids: CASSRLSSYNEQFF. For the CDR3, the DNA is TGTGCCAGCTCACGACTGAGCTCCTACAATGAGCAGTTCTTC.

The chain recombines TRBV6-5 with TRBJ1-5; no definite D call. The V gene's germline CDR1 is MNHEY and CDR2 SVGAGI. V shed 0 bases and J shed 7 bases, with 7 bases lying between them. The CDR3 is made up of 13 amino acids. The CDR3 DNA reads TGTGCCAGCAGTTACTCCCAGGAACAGCCCCAGCATTTT. This translates into CASSYSQEQPQHF.